Each of the 17 T cell receptor beta chains below was sequenced from the same sample in a study of blood T cell repertoires in COVID-19. TCRdb's copy holds only in-frame clones and misses some; the assay was immunoSEQ multiplex PCR. The sample yields about 220,000 clones, more than 65% seen once. The sample comprised peripheral blood. The receptor set was obtained from an elderly woman with acute or convalescent COVID-19.

This chain joins TRBV27 and TRBJ1-2, with D possibly TRBD1 on 5 matching bases. Per germline, CDR1 MNHEY and CDR2 SMNVEV (reference sequence). Trimming pared 2 bases from V and 5 bases from J, leaving 12 bases between. The CDR3 is made up of 14 amino acids. The chain's CDR3 is CASSLVPGRYGYTF. CDR3 in DNA: TGTGCCAGCAGTTTAGTTCCAGGGAGGTATGGCTACACCTTC.

V gene TRBV19 combines with J gene TRBJ1-3; D is unresolved. This CDR3 has 14 amino acids. The V end lost 3 bases, the J end lost 0 bases, and 6 bases lay between the germline ends. Germline CDR1 reads LNHDA; CDR2 reads SQIVND (reference sequence). The CDR3 nucleotides read TGTGCCAGTAGTATCAGCGGCTCTGGAAACACCATATATTTT. Its translation: CASSISGSGNTIYF.

The chain recombines TRBV7-2 with TRBJ2-7, with TRBD2 matching over 7 bases. Germline lookup yields CDR1 SGHTA and CDR2 FQGNSA. The V and J ends lost 5 bases and 4 bases, in that order; junction bases with no gene match: 11. CDR3 size: 15 residues. The CDR3 DNA reads TGTGCCAGCAGCAGCGGGACGGACCCAGGTTACGAGCAGTACTTC. Its protein product is CASSSGTDPGYEQYF.

This clone occurred a few times. The chain recombines TRBV15 with TRBJ1-5, with D maybe TRBD1 (5 bases). This CDR3 has 14 amino acids. Germline CDR1 LNHNV, CDR2 YYDKDF (reference sequence). V was cut by 9 bases and J by 0 bases, with 12 bases left in between. CDR3: CATGGEYSNQPQHF. CDR3 in DNA: TGTGCCACGGGGGGAGAATATAGCAATCAGCCCCAGCATTTT.

V and J are TRBV18 and TRBJ2-7; TRBD2 agrees at 7 bases. The trim removed 0 bases at V and 6 bases at J, leaving 5 bases unmatched. The CDR3 is 14 residues long. Germline V gene sequence: CDR1 KGHSH, CDR2 LQKENI. The CDR3 is CASSPPVGGSEQYF. CDR3 DNA sequence: TGTGCCAGCTCACCACCGGTCGGGGGGAGCGAGCAGTACTTC.

This chain joins TRBV5-1 and TRBJ1-1; possible D gene TRBD1, 6 bases. In germline, CDR1 is SGHRS, CDR2 YFSETQ. Trimming stripped 0 bases from V and 3 bases from J, with 9 bases between. The length of the CDR3 is 14 residues. CDR3 sequence reads: CASSLAQGYTEAFF. The DNA for the CDR3 is TGCGCCAGCAGCTTGGCACAGGGATACACTGAAGCTTTCTTT.

The chain has TRBV3-1 (or the pseudogene TRBV3-2) and TRBJ1-2; 10 positions match TRBD1. Germline CDR1 and CDR2: LGHDT and YNNKEL (reference sequence). The CDR3 has 20 amino acids. The ends lost 0 bases at V and 1 base at J; junction bases unmatched: 14. The chain's CDR3 is CASSQDLGQGDGLGNYGYTF. In DNA form, the CDR3 reads TGTGCCAGCAGCCAAGATTTAGGACAGGGGGACGGATTAGGTAACTATGGCTACACCTTC.

The J gene is TRBJ1-6, the V gene TRBV7-2; possible D gene TRBD1, 5 bases. The V and J ends lost 4 bases and 3 bases respectively, with 10 bases between them. The germline gives CDR1 SGHTA, CDR2 FQGNSA. The CDR3 covers 15 residues. The CDR3, as DNA: TGTGCCAGCAGCTCGGACATACTCTATAATTCACCCCTCCACTTT. Protein product: CASSSDILYNSPLHF.

This clone was detected only once. The chain couples TRBV6-4 to TRBJ1-1; D unclear. This CDR3 region has 13 residues. Per germline, CDR1 MRHNA and CDR2 SNTAGT. Trimming pared 3 bases from V and 1 base from J, leaving 6 bases between. The CDR3 here is CASSETWNTEAFF. CDR3 DNA: TGTGCCAGCAGTGAAACTTGGAACACTGAAGCTTTCTTT.

The chain employs TRBV7-9 and TRBJ2-1, with TRBD2 as a possible D gene (5 bases). This CDR3 region has 14 residues. Germline V gene lookup returns CDR1 SEHNR and CDR2 FQNEAQ (reference sequence). The V and J ends lost 0 bases and 6 bases respectively, with 9 bases between them. CDR3 sequence reads: CASSLAGSPNEQFF. The CDR3 DNA follows: TGTGCCAGCAGCTTAGCGGGGAGCCCCAATGAGCAGTTCTTC.

The chain is built from TRBV10-3 and TRBJ1-5, with D possibly TRBD1 on 6 matching bases. Per germline, CDR1 ENHRY and CDR2 SYGVKD. The CDR3 contains 15 residues. Trimming pared 6 bases from V and 0 bases from J, leaving 12 bases between. CDR3 DNA sequence: TGTGCCATCAGGGCAGGGGCGAATAGCAATCAGCCCCAGCATTTT. Translating it yields CAIRAGANSNQPQHF.

The chain has TRBV13 and TRBJ1-2; D gene unclear. The CDR3 contains 13 residues. The germline V gene encodes CDR1 PRHDT and CDR2 FYEKMQ (reference sequence). V dropped 2 bases and J dropped 2 bases, with 6 bases sitting between them. The CDR3 region has the DNA TGTGCCAGCAGCTTACGGGGAAACTATGGCTACACCTTC. Amino acid sequence: CASSLRGNYGYTF.

The CDR3 reads CASSRSYEQYF. In DNA, the CDR3 is TGTGCCAGCAGCCGTTCCTACGAGCAGTACTTC. The genes are TRBV11-2 and TRBJ2-7; no firm D call. The CDR3 spans 11 residues. The V end was cut by 5 bases, the J end by 1 base, with 3 bases between. CDR1 is SGHAT, CDR2 FQNNGV, per germline.

V is TRBV10-3 and J is TRBJ1-1, with unresolved D. The CDR3 runs to 14 residues. Germline-derived CDR1 and CDR2 are ENHRY and SYGVKD. Trimming removed 1 base at V and 1 base at J, with 7 bases between. The CDR3 DNA is TGTGCCATCAGTGAGTTTATGGCGAACACTGAAGCTTTCTTT. Translating it yields CAISEFMANTEAFF.

This chain links TRBV5-4 with TRBJ1-5, with unresolved D. The CDR3 has 14 residues. Looked up from germline, CDR1 is SGHNT and CDR2 is YYREEE (reference sequence). V was shortened by 2 bases and J by 1 base, with 7 bases between the two germline ends. In nucleotides, the CDR3 is TGTGCCAGCAGCTTAATCTCCAGCAATCAGCCCCAGCATTTT. Translation: CASSLISSNQPQHF.

This chain joins TRBV4-1 and TRBJ1-2, with TRBD1 matching 10 bases. In germline, CDR1 is MGHRA, CDR2 YSYEKL. V gave up 4 bases and J gave up 7 bases; unmatched junction bases: 9. The CDR3 totals 15 residues. The CDR3 spells CASSLGDRGPGGYTF. For the CDR3, the DNA is TGCGCCAGCAGCCTAGGGGACAGGGGTCCGGGTGGCTACACCTTC.

The chain joins TRBV6-6 to TRBJ2-2, with TRBD2 identical over 8 bases. V gave up 5 bases and J gave up 9 bases; unmatched junction bases: 11. This CDR3 spans 15 amino acids. Germline CDR1 and CDR2: MNHNY and SVGAGI (reference sequence). In nucleotides, the CDR3 is TGTGCCAGCAGTCCTCGGGAGGGGCTTTCCCGGGAGCTGTTTTTT. Its protein is CASSPREGLSRELFF.